A single sample gave rise to the 17 T cell receptor beta chains below, sequenced in a study of blood T cell repertoires in COVID-19. Using immunoSEQ multiplex PCR, the repertoire was profiled, and TCRdb retains in-frame clones only, with some absent. This sample carries about 480,000 clones, around 90% of them seen once, and the ten largest clones take 1.5% to 2%. The sample taken for sequencing was PBMCs or T cells enriched from blood (not recorded which). Every receptor here comes from a woman aged 18-30 years with acute COVID-19.

The gene calls are TRBV7-2 and TRBJ2-5; 9 nucleotides align to TRBD1. Germline lookup yields CDR1 SGHTA and CDR2 FQGNSA. J was trimmed by 4 bases and V by 3 bases; bases with no gene match: 3. The CDR3 is 14 residues long. The CDR3 DNA reads TGTGCCAGCAGCTTGCGGACAGGGGTAGAGACCCAGTACTTC. This encodes CASSLRTGVETQYF.

V usage is TRBV15 and J usage is TRBJ1-4; perhaps TRBD1 as D (5 bases). With 1 base removed from V and 8 bases from J, the gap between germline ends came to 20 bases. This CDR3 region has 17 residues. Germline V gene lookup returns CDR1 LNHNV and CDR2 YYDKDF (reference sequence). This chain's CDR3 is CATSRGPPGGVREKLFF. The CDR3 DNA reads as TGTGCCACCAGCAGAGGTCCCCCCGGGGGGGTTAGGGAAAAACTGTTTTTT.

The J gene is TRBJ2-2, the V gene TRBV5-4; D perhaps matches TRBD1 (6 bases). The germline V and J ends were trimmed by 4 bases and 5 bases, with 9 bases remaining between them. The CDR3 consists of 13 residues. CDR1 and CDR2 from the germline V gene are SGHNT and YYREEE (reference sequence). The CDR3 coding sequence is TGTGCCAGCAGCCTACAGGGTACCGGGGAGCTGTTTTTT. It is translated as CASSLQGTGELFF.

This chain uses TRBV29-1 with TRBJ2-3; no firm D call. There are 14 residues in the CDR3. Germline-derived CDR1 and CDR2 are SQVTM and ANQGSEA. The V and J ends lost 6 bases and 2 bases respectively, with 15 bases between them. The CDR3 DNA sequence: TGCAGCGTCCTACCCACCTCCCCCACAGATACGCAGTATTTT. Amino acid sequence: CSVLPTSPTDTQYF.

The CDR3 DNA follows: TGTGCCAGCAGCTTGGGGACAGGCCCAAGGGGGCAGTACTTC. It codes for CASSLGTGPRGQYF. The V gene is TRBV5-6, the J gene TRBJ2-7; 7 bases map to TRBD1. The CDR3 is 14 amino acids. The germline V gene has CDR1 SGHDT and CDR2 YYEEEE. J lost 9 bases, V lost 0 bases, and 9 bases had no gene match.

The chain joins TRBV2 to TRBJ1-2; possibly TRBD1 for D (6 bases). The V gene's germline CDR1 is SNHLY and CDR2 FYNNEI. The ends were cut back, 5 bases at V and 0 bases at J, with 10 bases in the middle. The CDR3 extends over 14 amino acids. In DNA, the CDR3 is TGTGCCAGCAGTCTACAGGGAGCTAACTATGGCTACACCTTC. As protein: CASSLQGANYGYTF.

Regarding this clone: The junction and the germline gene differ at one end; a read error may be behind it. The genes are TRBV7-7 and TRBJ2-3, with TRBD1 identical over 7 bases. Per the germline V gene, CDR1 is SSHAT and CDR2 is FNYEAQ (reference sequence). The CDR3 extends over 13 amino acids. CDR3 nucleotides: TGTGCTAGCAGCTTAGGACAGGCAGATACGCAGTATTTT. Its protein is CASSLGQADTQYF.

The chain joins TRBV9 to TRBJ2-4; 10 bases line up with TRBD1. The CDR3 runs 18 residues. The V gene's germline CDR1 is SGDLS and CDR2 YYNGEE. J was trimmed by 5 bases and V by 0 bases; bases with no gene match: 11. The CDR3 loop is CASSVGGIMTGGQNIQYF. CDR3 sequence (DNA): TGTGCCAGCAGCGTAGGAGGAATCATGACAGGGGGCCAAAACATTCAGTACTTC.

The V gene is TRBV7-2, the J gene TRBJ2-7, with TRBD1 as a possible D gene (6 bases). This CDR3 has 15 residues. CDR1 SGHTA and CDR2 FQGNSA come from the germline V gene. Trimming stripped 5 bases from V and 0 bases from J, with 14 bases between. The CDR3 spells CASSARDTFSYEQYF. The CDR3 DNA sequence: TGTGCCAGCAGCGCCCGGGACACCTTCTCCTACGAGCAGTACTTC.

This rearrangement joins TRBV24-1 to TRBJ2-7, with 10 bases lining up with TRBD1. Trimming took 10 bases from V and 4 from J; bases not matched to a gene: 15. The germline V gene has CDR1 KGHDR and CDR2 SFDVKD. CDR3 length equals 16 residues. The CDR3 nucleotides are TGTGCCACAACCCGGGACAGGGGAATCAGCGGGTACGAGCAGTACTTC. Its protein is CATTRDRGISGYEQYF.

The V call is TRBV30, the J call TRBJ2-1; no clear D. In germline, CDR1 is GTSNPN, CDR2 SVGIG (reference sequence). The CDR3 has 14 amino acids. Trimming removed 2 bases from V and 3 bases from J, with 11 bases in between. CDR3 bases: TGTGCCTGGAGTTCCAGCGCCGTCTACAATGAGCAGTTCTTC. Its protein is CAWSSSAVYNEQFF. Drawing the rest from reference TRBV30 and TRBJ2-1, the complete variable domain is SQTIHQWPATLVQPVGSPLSLECTVEGTSNPNLYWYRQAAGRGLQLLFYSVGIGQISSEVPQNLSASRPQDRQFILSSKKLLLSDSGFYLCAWSSSAVYNEQFFGPGTRLTVL.

V is TRBV18 and J is TRBJ1-1, with 7 bases identical to TRBD1. CDR3 size: 14 residues. The trim removed 4 bases at V and 3 bases at J, leaving 5 bases unmatched. The germline V gene has CDR1 KGHSH and CDR2 LQKENI. Here the CDR3 reads CASSRTGADTEAFF. The CDR3 DNA follows: TGTGCCAGCTCACGTACAGGGGCGGACACTGAAGCTTTCTTT.

This clone has just a few counts. One end of the junction varies from germline; a read error may be responsible. The chain has TRBV19 and TRBJ1-6; 8 bases match TRBD1. The CDR3 runs 17 residues. Germline assignment: CDR1 LNHDA and CDR2 SQIVND (reference sequence). The CDR3: CASRIAGTGFFNSPLHF. The CDR3 region has the DNA TGTGCCAGTAGAATAGCCGGGACAGGATTTTTTAATTCACCCCTCCACTTT.

The rearrangement joins TRBV11-2 to TRBJ2-7; 7 positions match TRBD1. The CDR3 is 13 residues long. The junction had 8 bases not matched to a gene; V was cut back by 5 bases and J by 7 bases. The V gene's germline CDR1 is SGHAT and CDR2 FQNNGV. CDR3 sequence: CASSRGQAGEQYF. CDR3 coding DNA: TGTGCCAGCAGCCGCGGACAGGCCGGGGAGCAGTACTTC.

The chain is built from TRBV5-1 and TRBJ1-3; 8 bases map to TRBD1. There are 14 residues in the CDR3. Trimming at V came to 0 bases and at J to 4 bases, leaving 0 bases not matched to a gene. In germline, CDR1 is SGHRS, CDR2 YFSETQ. Here the CDR3 reads CASSLGDRGNTIYF. The CDR3 coding sequence is TGCGCCAGCAGCTTGGGGGACAGGGGAAACACCATATATTTT.

The V and J genes are TRBV15 and TRBJ2-5; 8 nucleotides match TRBD1. The germline CDR1 and CDR2 sequences are LNHNV and YYDKDF (reference sequence). Losses at the gene ends were 0 bases for V and 3 bases for J; bases not matched to a gene: 6. This CDR3 spans 16 amino acids. The CDR3 region is CATSRDRGQAEETQYF. CDR3 coding DNA: TGTGCCACCAGCAGAGATCGGGGACAGGCCGAAGAGACCCAGTACTTC.

This sequence joins TRBV18 and TRBJ2-3, with D perhaps matching TRBD1 (6 bases). Germline lookup yields CDR1 KGHSH and CDR2 LQKENI. Trimming took 3 bases from V and 2 from J, leaving 15 bases between them. The CDR3 contains 16 residues. As DNA, the CDR3 is TGTGCCAGCTCACCGCAGTACGGACAGAACACAGATACGCAGTATTTT. This codes for CASSPQYGQNTDTQYF.